This T cell receptor beta chain was identified in a study of siplizumab effects on memory and regulatory T cells. Germline CDR1 and CDR2: MNHNY and SVGAGI (reference sequence). There are 15 residues in the CDR3. V shed 8 bases and J shed 5 bases, with 19 bases lying between them. TCR templates numbering some 100,000 were assayed per sample. The repertoire was sequenced with immunoSEQ multiplex PCR; TCRdb's copy has only in-frame clones and lacks some. The sample shows about 52,000 clones, less than 98% of them seen only once. Comments on this clone: Its antigen is not identified.

Study observations and caveats: Siplizumab conditions gave an average of approximately 70% Treg-derived mappable alloreactive CD4+ clones, versus 26.9% for controls.

Sequencing input: naive CD4+ T cells sorted from blood. This rearrangement joins TRBV6-6 to TRBJ2-1; perhaps TRBD1 as D (5 bases). This TCR was recovered from a human donor in good health. In nucleotides, the CDR3 is TGTGCCAGCTCCCAGGGTGGGGCTCGGGACAATGAGCAGTTCTTC. It is translated as CASSQGGARDNEQFF.